This paragraph reports one TCR beta chain. The antigen is not known. The data were taken from a study of T cell responses to AZD1222 COVID-19 vaccine. As for the study in general: It was second doses at about 4 or about 12 weeks that were pooled. Whole-study results and caveats: CD4 TCRs linked to vaccination spanned spike, dominating at 160-218 and 743-854. Donors were largely white British and mainly female; clonal diversity was possibly underestimated.

Germline V gives CDR1 SGHTA, CDR2 FQGNSA. The CDR3 totals 17 residues. Unmatched junction bases numbered 11, after V lost 0 bases and J lost 6 bases. The method was immunoSEQ multiplex PCR; TCRdb's version includes in-frame clones alone and lacks a portion of them. The table has around 140,000 clones, approximately 92% seen once. The source material was peripheral blood, sampled on day 0 of AZD1222 vaccination. The rearrangement joins TRBV7-2 to TRBJ2-3; TRBD2 agrees at 8 bases. This TCR was recovered from an adult in good health. The CDR3 protein is CASSLAPLAVVGDTQYF. The CDR3 nucleotides read TGTGCCAGCAGCTTAGCCCCACTAGCGGTTGTAGGGGATACGCAGTATTTT.